These 16 T cell receptor beta chains came from one sample sequenced in a study of OX40 agonist ivuxolimab in advanced cancers. Sequencing used immunoSEQ multiplex PCR; TCRdb keeps in-frame clones, though not all of them. Of about 76,000 clones listed, 75% to 85% are singletons. The sequencing here drew on CD4+ or CD8+ T cells sorted from blood, taken in a trial of the OX40 agonist ivuxolimab. These receptors came from an adult with an advanced solid tumor such as melanoma, head and neck, liver or kidney cancer.

V and J are TRBV21-1 and TRBJ2-5; no DNA check was done on the table's D call, TRBD2. TRBV21-1 is assigned pseudogene status. This CDR3 comprises 17 residues. The CDR3 here is CASSKGNLTSGGETQYF. The CDR3 DNA sequence: TGTGCCAGCAGCAAAGGGAACCTGACTAGCGGGGGAGAGACCCAGTACTTC.

The chain couples TRBV11-2 to TRBJ2-7, with 13 bases fitting TRBD2. Germline V lookup: CDR1 SGHAT, CDR2 FQNNGV. The CDR3 totals 15 residues. J was trimmed by 4 bases and V by 5 bases; bases with no gene match: 5. CDR3 bases: TGTGCCAGCAGCGCGACTAGCGGGGGGCAATACGAGCAGTACTTC. Protein product: CASSATSGGQYEQYF. The full variable domain, its missing parts supplied by reference TRBV11-2 and TRBJ2-7, is EAGVAQSPRYKIIEKRQSVAFWCNPISGHATLYWYQQILGQGPKLLIQFQNNGVVDDSQLPKDRFSAERLKGVDSTLKIQPAKLEDSAVYLCASSATSGGQYEQYFGPGTRLTVT.

This clone was counted once. The V gene is TRBV6-6, the J gene TRBJ2-7; unclear D gene. From germline, CDR1 is MNHNY and CDR2 SVGAGI (reference sequence). The CDR3 sequence is 14 residues long. The V gene lost 5 bases and the J gene lost 4 bases, with 15 bases spanning the gap. CDR3 amino acids: CASSKGRTLYEQYF. The CDR3 DNA is TGTGCCAGCAGTAAGGGCCGAACCCTATACGAGCAGTACTTC.

This rearrangement joins TRBV7-3 to TRBJ1-1, with D unresolved. The V end lost 5 bases, the J end lost 0 bases, and 7 bases lay between the germline ends. Germline V CDR1 and CDR2: SGHTA, FQGTGA. CDR3 length: 13 amino acids. The CDR3 DNA is TGTGCCAGCAGCATACAGATGAACACTGAAGCTTTCTTT. It is translated as CASSIQMNTEAFF.

V is TRBV9 and J is TRBJ2-7; possible D gene TRBD1, 5 bases. The germline gives CDR1 SGDLS, CDR2 YYNGEE. Trimming pared 4 bases from V and 3 bases from J, leaving 23 bases between. The CDR3 extends over 17 amino acids. CDR3 residues: CASSHRNSQAPHYEQYF. DNA for the CDR3: TGTGCCAGCAGCCACCGCAACTCACAGGCACCTCACTACGAGCAGTACTTC.

V gene TRBV7-9 combines with J gene TRBJ2-4, with D hard to call. This CDR3 spans 16 amino acids. V was cut by 3 bases and J by 1 base, with 13 bases left in between. The V gene's germline CDR1 is SEHNR and CDR2 FQNEAQ (reference sequence). CDR3 nucleotides: TGTGCCAGCAGCTTTTCGCAGGTTGGCGCCAAAAACATTCAGTACTTC. Protein: CASSFSQVGAKNIQYF.

The gene calls are TRBV9 and TRBJ2-7, with no clear D. V lost 3 bases and J lost 2, with 6 bases in between. Germline CDR1 SGDLS, CDR2 YYNGEE. This CDR3 has 12 amino acids. The DNA for the CDR3 is TGTGCCAGCAGCGGGGCCACCTACGAGCAGTACTTC. It specifies CASSGATYEQYF.

This chain uses TRBV18 with TRBJ1-6; D may be TRBD1 (5 bases). Germline values: CDR1 KGHSH, CDR2 LQKENI. CDR3 size: 16 residues. The V and J ends lost 2 bases and 7 bases respectively, with 15 bases between them. The CDR3 region has the DNA TGTGCCAGCTCACCAGAGAGGGGCAATAGGAATTCACCCCTCCACTTT. Its protein is CASSPERGNRNSPLHF.

The V call is TRBV18, the J call TRBJ2-5, with TRBD2 identical over 8 bases. Per the germline V gene, CDR1 is KGHSH and CDR2 is LQKENI. This CDR3 is 16 amino acids long. The ends lost 0 bases at V and 3 bases at J; junction bases unmatched: 6. The CDR3 spells CASSPPSGGFKETQYF. In DNA, the CDR3 is TGTGCCAGCTCACCACCCAGCGGGGGCTTCAAAGAGACCCAGTACTTC.

The rearrangement uses TRBV4-2 and TRBJ2-5; D is ambiguous. Trimming took off 0 bases at V and 2 bases at J, with 7 bases between the two ends. Germline CDR1 and CDR2: LGHNA and YNFKEQ. The CDR3 sequence is 14 residues long. The CDR3 reads CASSQDSSQETQYF. The CDR3 DNA reads TGTGCCAGCAGCCAAGACTCGAGTCAAGAGACCCAGTACTTC.

V is TRBV10-3 and J is TRBJ1-4, with 7 bases lining up with TRBD1. J was trimmed by 5 bases and V by 6 bases; bases with no gene match: 6. CDR3 length: 14 residues. Germline V gene lookup returns CDR1 ENHRY and CDR2 SYGVKD. The CDR3 bases are TGTGCCATCAGCTCCGGGACAGAAAATGAAAAACTGTTTTTT. Translation gives CAISSGTENEKLFF.

In its sample, this clone was seen once. CDR3 in amino acids: CASSLPLAGQETQYF. DNA for the CDR3: TGTGCCAGCAGCTTACCTCTAGCGGGCCAAGAGACCCAGTACTTC. This chain joins TRBV5-5 and TRBJ2-5; 8 bases are shared with TRBD2. The CDR3 consists of 15 residues. Germline loops: CDR1 SGHKS, CDR2 YYEKEE (reference sequence). V dropped 2 bases and J dropped 1; count of bases not matched to a gene: 4.

The CDR3 DNA sequence: TGCGCCAGCAGTCCTAGAGCCACAGGGCCTGTAGCTTTCTTT. As protein: CASSPRATGPVAFF. The chain links TRBV23-1 to TRBJ1-1; D possibly corresponds to TRBD1 (6 bases). TRBV23-1 is identified as an open reading frame with a role that is uncertain. The CDR3 covers 14 residues. The V gene lost 4 bases and the J gene lost 10 bases, with 19 bases spanning the gap.

The rearrangement links TRBV7-3 to TRBJ1-2; D is perhaps TRBD1 (5 bases). The CDR3 loop spans 13 amino acids. The germline V and J ends were trimmed by 2 bases and 6 bases, with 10 bases remaining between them. Germline CDR1 SGHTA, CDR2 FQGTGA. The CDR3 spells CASSLGQGDGYTF. The CDR3 DNA reads as TGTGCCAGCAGCTTAGGGCAGGGCGATGGCTACACCTTC. Full variable domain (outside the CDR3, taken from reference TRBV7-3 and TRBJ1-2): GAGVSQTPSNKVTEKGKYVELRCDPISGHTALYWYRQSLGQGPEFLIYFQGTGAADDSGLPNDRFFAVRPEGSVSTLKIQRTERGDSAVYLCASSLGQGDGYTFGSGTRLTVV.

This clone has only one observation. The genes are TRBV7-2 and TRBJ1-4; 11 bases are a match to TRBD1. V gave up 4 bases and J gave up 7 bases; unmatched junction bases: 5. From germline, CDR1 is SGHTA and CDR2 FQGNSA. This CDR3 contains 15 residues. CDR3 sequence reads: CASSSGQGAGEKLFF. The CDR3, as DNA: TGTGCCAGCAGCTCTGGACAGGGGGCAGGTGAAAAACTGTTTTTT.

The chain recombines TRBV5-6 with TRBJ2-2; TRBD2 matches 8 bases. Trimming removed 3 bases from V and 7 bases from J; junction bases left unmatched: 8. The CDR3 is 15 amino acids. CDR1 and CDR2 (germline): SGHDT, YYEEEE. CDR3 sequence (DNA): TGTGCCAGCAGCTCCGCGGGGGGATTGGTCGGGGAGCTGTTTTTT. This encodes CASSSAGGLVGELFF.